A selection of T cell receptor beta chains follows, all from one sample in a study of shared clonotypes between healthy human individuals. The repertoire was sequenced with immunoSEQ multiplex PCR; TCRdb's copy has only in-frame clones and lacks some. The sample records 2,500,000 or so clones, roughly 90% being singletons. Material: naive CD4+ T cells from PBMCs. These TCRs come from a man between 18 and 35 years old in good health. Some clones in this sample may be carry-over from other donors' samples. Both conserved end residues are part of each CDR3. A D gene is named only where the DNA matches it firmly. Size tells how often a clone was seen (once, few, many) or the class of an expanded clone, and some rows leave it out.

CASTGTERPDTQYF,TGTGCCAGCACCGGGACAGAAAGACCAGATACGCAGTATTTT,TRBD1,.,TRBJ2-3,TRBV28
CASRQGQSRGEQFF,TGTGCCAGCAGGCAAGGACAGTCACGGGGTGAGCAGTTCTTC,.,.,TRBJ2-1,TRBV7-9
CASSLVSGAVPDTQYF,TGTGCCAGCAGCTTAGTCTCAGGGGCGGTTCCAGATACGCAGTATTTT,.,.,TRBJ2-3,TRBV11-1
CASSQATTVNNEKLFF,TGCGCCAGCAGCCAAGCAACGACGGTGAATAATGAAAAACTGTTTTTT,.,few,TRBJ1-4,TRBV4-1
CASSLDLVGRGTEAFF,TGCGCCAGCAGCTTGGATTTGGTGGGACGCGGCACTGAAGCTTTCTTT,.,once,TRBJ1-1,TRBV5-1
CASSLSRRPVPYGYTF,TGTGCCAGCAGTCTATCCCGCCGACCCGTCCCCTATGGCTACACCTTC,.,.,TRBJ1-2,TRBV28
CASSHPDRPGQPQHF,TGCGCCAGCAGCCACCCGGACAGACCAGGCCAGCCCCAGCATTTT,.,.,TRBJ1-5,TRBV4-1
CSAWTSDRYEQYF,TGCAGCGCCTGGACTAGCGATAGATACGAGCAGTACTTC,TRBD2,.,TRBJ2-7,TRBV29-1
CASSFQGSLTNYGYTF,TGCGCCAGCAGCTTCCAGGGCAGCCTTACTAACTATGGCTACACCTTC,.,.,TRBJ1-2,TRBV5-1
CASRTSGGNTGELFF,TGTGCCAGCAGGACTAGCGGGGGGAACACCGGGGAGCTGTTTTTT,TRBD2,.,TRBJ2-2,TRBV6-5
CASSARPGLVNEQYF,TGTGCCAGCAGTGCCAGACCGGGACTAGTCAACGAGCAGTACTTC,TRBD2,.,TRBJ2-7,TRBV6-1
CASSKDRERSYEQYF,TGTGCCAGCAGTAAGGACCGGGAACGGTCCTACGAGCAGTACTTC,.,.,TRBJ2-7,TRBV6-5
CASSTRTPRQETQYF,TGTGCCAGCAGTACCCGGACGCCTCGACAAGAGACCCAGTACTTC,.,.,TRBJ2-5,TRBV2
CAWSPGGTGGNAIYF,TGTGCCTGGAGCCCAGGGGGAACTGGTGGAAACGCCATATATTTT,TRBD1,.,TRBJ1-3,TRBV30
CASSSRDREAKNIQYF,TGTGCCAGCAGCAGTCGGGACCGGGAGGCCAAAAACATTCAGTACTTC,.,.,TRBJ2-4,TRBV21-1
CASSLPGQGNSYEQYF,TGTGCCAGCAGCTTGCCAGGACAGGGTAACTCCTACGAGCAGTACTTC,TRBD1,once,TRBJ2-7,TRBV5-4
CASSRQAGASNQPQHF,TGTGCCAGTAGTAGACAGGCAGGGGCCAGCAATCAGCCCCAGCATTTT,.,.,TRBJ1-5,TRBV19
CASSTDRINTEAFF,TGTGCCAGCAGCACGGACAGGATTAACACTGAAGCTTTCTTT,TRBD1,once,TRBJ1-1,TRBV28
CASRPGGTGLYEQYF,TGTGCCAGCAGACCCGGGGGAACGGGTCTCTACGAGCAGTACTTC,.,.,TRBJ2-7,TRBV28
CAWTAAQETQYF,TGTGCCTGGACGGCTGCTCAAGAGACCCAGTACTTC,.,.,TRBJ2-5,TRBV30
CASSFGTGGYSNQPQHF,TGCGCCAGCAGCTTTGGGACAGGGGGATATAGCAATCAGCCCCAGCATTTT,TRBD1,.,TRBJ1-5,TRBV4-1
CASWGYNEQFF,TGCGCCAGTTGGGGCTACAATGAGCAGTTCTTC,.,.,TRBJ2-1,TRBV5-1
CATQTGTSGRNTGELFF,TGTGCCACACAAACCGGGACTAGCGGAAGAAACACCGGGGAGCTGTTTTTT,TRBD2,.,TRBJ2-2,TRBV5-4
CASSLDRGNQPQHF,TGTGCCAGCAGCTTGGACAGAGGCAATCAGCCCCAGCATTTT,.,once,TRBJ1-5,TRBV7-2
CASSLIKGTEAFF,TGTGCCAGCAGCCTCATTAAGGGCACTGAAGCTTTCTTT,.,.,TRBJ1-1,TRBV7-3
CSVAGQMNTEAFF,TGCAGCGTTGCCGGTCAGATGAACACTGAAGCTTTCTTT,.,.,TRBJ1-1,TRBV29-1
CASSLRGVTDTQYF,TGTGCCAGCAGTTTAAGGGGGGTGACAGATACGCAGTATTTT,.,.,TRBJ2-3,TRBV27
CASSITPSGARTDTQYF,TGTGCCAGCAGCATAACGCCTAGCGGGGCTCGCACAGATACGCAGTATTTT,TRBD2,.,TRBJ2-3,TRBV7-3
CASGRSSYNEQFF,TGTGCTAGTGGCAGGAGCTCCTACAATGAGCAGTTCTTC,.,.,TRBJ2-1,TRBV12-5
CASSQGLRGGYEQYF,TGTGCCAGCAGCCAAGGTCTCAGGGGAGGATACGAGCAGTACTTC,.,.,TRBJ2-7,TRBV14
CASSPGGGLLGNQPQHF,TGTGCCAGCAGCCCCGGAGGGGGCTTATTAGGCAATCAGCCCCAGCATTTT,TRBD1,.,TRBJ1-5,TRBV7-9
CASRRQTYTEAFF,TGTGCCAGCAGAAGACAGACTTACACTGAAGCTTTCTTT,.,.,TRBJ1-1,TRBV28
CASSLAGGNYGYTF,TGTGCCAGCAGTTTAGCAGGAGGGAACTATGGCTACACCTTC,.,.,TRBJ1-2,TRBV28
CASSSPQGAGKETQYF,TGTGCCAGCAGCTCGCCTCAGGGGGCGGGGAAAGAGACCCAGTACTTC,TRBD1,.,TRBJ2-5,TRBV5-4
CASSPTTFRVSEQFF,TGTGCCAGCAGTCCTACCACCTTCAGGGTCAGTGAGCAGTTCTTC,.,.,TRBJ2-1,TRBV6-4
CASSVGLAANTGELFF,TGTGCCAGCAGCGTAGGACTAGCGGCAAACACCGGGGAGCTGTTTTTT,TRBD2,.,TRBJ2-2,TRBV9
CASSSPTSSYNEQFF,TGTGCCAGCAGCTCCCCGACTAGTAGCTACAATGAGCAGTTCTTC,.,.,TRBJ2-1,TRBV21-1
CASSRYTGGDEKLFF,TGTGCCAGCAGCCGGTATACAGGGGGTGATGAAAAACTGTTTTTT,TRBD1,once,TRBJ1-4,TRBV7-9